The present T cell receptor (beta chain) was sequenced within a study of blood T cell repertoires in COVID-19. Turning to the study itself: Sites across the United States, Italy and Spain contributed samples from acute and convalescent COVID-19.

CDR3 length equals 17 residues. V shed 3 bases and J 4 bases; nucleotides not matched to a gene: 11. Germline V CDR1 and CDR2: MGHDK, SYGVNS. As handled by the study authors: Researchers report that nucleated cell counts were estimated from reference gene primer amplification. The protocol was immunoSEQ multiplex PCR, while the TCRdb copy is restricted to in-frame clones and leaves out a portion. V, J and clone size are taken as reported in that table, and D and trimming were inferred from the DNA itself. Seen here are about 95,000 clones, approximately 80% observed once, and the top ten hold 4% to 6%.

The chain links TRBV25-1 to TRBJ1-1, with TRBD1 matching over 10 bases. Sequences were obtained from peripheral blood. The source is a man older than 75 with COVID-19, enrolled during active disease. CDR3 nucleotide sequence: TGTGCCAGCAGTGATCCGAGTGGGGGACAGGGGTCCACTGAAGCTTTCTTT. It translates to CASSDPSGGQGSTEAFF.